This T cell receptor (beta chain) came from a study of T cells in Graves' hyperthyroidism and ophthalmopathy. Regions amplified from RNA transcripts were the TCR beta CDR3 regions. HTBI primers drove first-round RT-PCR of the TCR CDR3. TCRdb reprocessed the multiplex PCR reads via MiXCR and lists one record per CDR3 protein. The table lists about 570,000 distinct CDR3 sequences, 40% to 55% of them singletons, with around a fifth in the top ten. The V and J ends lost 4 bases and 0 bases, in that order; junction bases with no gene match: 5. The CDR3 spans 16 residues. CDR1 DFQATT and CDR2 SNEGSKA come from the germline V gene (reference sequence).

Sequenced input: peripheral blood or thyroid tissue (not recorded which). This sequence originates from an adult woman with Graves' disease, either hyperthyroidism or ophthalmopathy (not recorded which). The chain joins TRBV20-1 to TRBJ1-4; 10 bases are shared with TRBD1. CDR3 amino acids: CSATGTGAATNEKLFF. In nucleotides, the CDR3 is TGCAGTGCTACCGGGACAGGGGCCGCAACTAATGAAAAACTGTTTTTT.